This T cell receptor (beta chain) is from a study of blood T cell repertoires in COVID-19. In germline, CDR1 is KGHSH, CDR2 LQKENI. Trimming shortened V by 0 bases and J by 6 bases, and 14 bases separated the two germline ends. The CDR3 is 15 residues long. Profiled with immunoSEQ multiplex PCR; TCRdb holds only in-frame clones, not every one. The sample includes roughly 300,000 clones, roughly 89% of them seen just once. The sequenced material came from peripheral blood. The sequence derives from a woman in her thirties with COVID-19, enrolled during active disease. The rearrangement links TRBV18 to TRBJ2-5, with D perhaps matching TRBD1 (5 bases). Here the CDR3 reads CASSPPGASGKTQYF. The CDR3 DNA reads TGTGCCAGCTCACCACCAGGGGCATCAGGAAAGACCCAGTACTTC. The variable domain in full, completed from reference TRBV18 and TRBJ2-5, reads NAGVMQNPRHLVRRRGQEARLRCSPMKGHSHVYWYRQLPEEGLKFMVYLQKENIIDESGMPKERFSAEFPKEGPSILRIQQVVRGDSAAYFCASSPPGASGKTQYFGPGTRLLVL.